These 3 T cell receptor beta chains originate from one sample sequenced in a study of cytomegalovirus exposure and HLA in healthy donors. Use of 60 Vbeta and 13 Jbeta primers characterized the PCR. The method was immunoSEQ multiplex PCR; TCRdb's version includes in-frame clones alone and lacks a portion of them. Of 150,000 to 200,000 clones in the sample, under 90% were seen once. The sample comprised PBMCs. The receptors derive from a man younger than 35 in good health and CMV-seronegative.

This clone was recorded only once. The chain employs TRBV4-1 and TRBJ2-5; tentatively, D is TRBD2 (6 bases). The CDR3 has 15 residues. The V end was cut by 0 bases, the J end by 5 bases, with 13 bases between. From germline, CDR1 is MGHRA and CDR2 YSYEKL. The CDR3 coding sequence is TGCGCCAGCAGCCAAGATCCCGGAGGGCGGGAGACCCAGTACTTC. Its protein product is CASSQDPGGRETQYF.

There are a few counts of this clone. CDR3 nucleotide sequence: TGTGCCAGCAGTTTTTCGCGGGGTCAGCCCCAGCATTTT. The encoded protein is CASSFSRGQPQHF. The chain uses TRBV27 and TRBJ1-5; D is undetermined. V gave up 3 bases and J gave up 6 bases, with 9 bases separating them. The CDR3 length is 13 residues. Germline V gene lookup returns CDR1 MNHEY and CDR2 SMNVEV (reference sequence).

The rearrangement uses TRBV4-1 and TRBJ1-5, with a tentative D call TRBD1 (5 bases). Germline V gene lookup returns CDR1 MGHRA and CDR2 YSYEKL. The V gene lost 2 bases and the J gene lost 2 bases, with 16 bases spanning the gap. The CDR3 covers 17 residues. CDR3 region: CASSQPEAGIGNQPQHF. In DNA, the CDR3 is TGCGCCAGCAGCCAACCTGAGGCAGGGATTGGCAATCAGCCCCAGCATTTT.